Shown below are 6 T cell receptor beta chains from a single sample sequenced in a study of beta chain features in type 1 diabetes. The sequenced template was cDNA made from the entire isolated RNA. The table came from immunoSEQ multiplex PCR; TCRdb's copy has only in-frame clones and leaves some out. This table has over 65,000 clones, approximately 32% appearing once. The sequenced sample consisted of stem cell memory CD4+ T cells from blood. The receptors were gathered from a woman in her late teens or twenties in good health.

The V call is TRBV2, the J call TRBJ1-5, with D possibly TRBD1 on 6 matching bases. CDR3 length: 14 residues. Germline CDR1 and CDR2: SNHLY and FYNNEI. Deletions cut 6 bases from V and 0 bases from J, with 9 bases between. This chain's CDR3 is CASSTQGSNQPQHF. The CDR3 DNA reads TGTGCCAGCAGCACACAGGGTAGCAATCAGCCCCAGCATTTT.

The genes are TRBV19 and TRBJ2-7, with 9 bases fitting TRBD1. The CDR3 loop spans 12 amino acids. Germline CDR1 reads LNHDA; CDR2 reads SQIVND (reference sequence). With 5 bases clipped from V and 12 bases from J, the junction kept 8 bases outside the gene matches. As DNA, the CDR3 is TGTGCCAGTAGTCCTCCGGGACAGGGAGGGTACTTC. Protein sequence: CASSPPGQGGYF.

In its sample, this clone was seen many times. The gene calls are TRBV28 and TRBJ2-7; a weak D match, TRBD1 (5 bases). The germline V and J ends were trimmed by 4 bases and 3 bases, with 10 bases remaining between them. This CDR3 comprises 13 residues. From germline, CDR1 is MDHEN and CDR2 SYDVKM. In nucleotides, the CDR3 is TGTGCCAGCAGTTGGGGCAGTAGCTACGAGCAGTACTTC. It codes for CASSWGSSYEQYF.

The CDR3 loop reads CASSVAVRGRPLFF. The CDR3 DNA follows: TGTGCCAGCAGCGTAGCAGTAAGAGGGCGTCCTCTGTTTTTT. The chain couples TRBV9 to TRBJ1-4; no definite D call. Trimming took off 0 bases at V and 14 bases at J, with 17 bases between the two ends. The germline gives CDR1 SGDLS, CDR2 YYNGEE. This CDR3 contains 14 residues.

The chain links TRBV9 to TRBJ2-3; 9 bases map to TRBD1. The CDR3 is made up of 15 amino acids. J gave up 1 base and V 3 bases, and 3 bases lay outside the gene matches. The germline V gene has CDR1 SGDLS and CDR2 YYNGEE. CDR3 DNA: TGTGCCAGCAGCGGACAGGGGGTAGGCACAGATACGCAGTATTTT. Translation gives CASSGQGVGTDTQYF.

There are a few counts of this clone. The chain links TRBV6-5 to TRBJ1-1; the D is unclear. The germline gives CDR1 MNHEY, CDR2 SVGAGI. Trimming removed 1 base at V and 10 bases at J, with 19 bases between. CDR3 size: 15 residues. The CDR3 sequence is CASSYFPGDGKGAFF. CDR3 sequence (DNA): TGTGCCAGCAGTTACTTCCCTGGTGACGGGAAGGGAGCTTTCTTT.